Listed below are T cell receptor beta chains from one sample, sequenced in a study of cytomegalovirus exposure and HLA in healthy donors. TCRdb's copy holds only in-frame clones and misses some; the assay was immunoSEQ multiplex PCR. This table has around 350,000 clones, 86% appearing once. The sample taken for sequencing was PBMCs. The receptors were gathered from a woman aged 18-35 years in good health and CMV-seronegative. The CDR3 runs from the conserved cysteine through the conserved F or W. Each record gives: J gene, V gene, clone size, D gene, CDR3 protein, CDR3 DNA. The D gene is left open where the match is weak. Clone sizes are given selectively: once, few, many, or a class where the clone is expanded.

TRBJ2-4,TRBV29-1,.,.,CSVAAGGRGNIQYF,TGCAGCGTTGCCGCAGGGGGGCGGGGAAACATTCAGTACTTC
TRBJ1-2,TRBV30,.,TRBD1,CAWMGQGYTF,TGTGCCTGGATGGGACAGGGCTACACCTTC
TRBJ1-5,TRBV4-1,.,.,CASSQEGEDQPQHF,TGCGCCAGCAGCCAAGAAGGGGAAGATCAGCCCCAGCATTTT
TRBJ1-5,TRBV27,few,TRBD1,CASSTRGQGGQPQHF,TGTGCCAGCAGTACCCGAGGACAGGGTGGACAGCCCCAGCATTTT
TRBJ2-4,TRBV30,.,TRBD2,CACPGTSGNIQYF,TGTGCCTGCCCCGGGACTAGCGGAAACATTCAGTACTTC
TRBJ2-7,TRBV9,.,TRBD2,CASSAGGGGNEQYF,TGTGCCAGCAGCGCTGGCGGCGGGGGAAACGAGCAGTACTTC
TRBJ1-2,TRBV19,few,TRBD1,CASGQGISIVYGYTF,TGTGCCAGTGGACAGGGCATCTCGATTGTCTATGGCTACACCTTC
TRBJ2-1,TRBV9,.,.,CASQPLGTASGEQFF,TGTGCCAGCCAGCCTCTAGGGACTGCCTCCGGGGAGCAGTTCTTC
TRBJ2-7,TRBV6-5,.,TRBD2,CASSLAGGSHEQYF,TGTGCCAGCAGTCTAGCGGGAGGATCCCACGAGCAGTACTTC
TRBJ2-5,TRBV5-1,.,.,CASSLDPHEETQYF,TGCGCCAGCAGCTTGGACCCCCACGAGGAGACCCAGTACTTC
TRBJ2-3,TRBV9,.,TRBD2,CASSVNVERDLSTDTQYF,TGTGCCAGCAGCGTAAACGTGGAGCGGGACCTTAGCACAGATACGCAGTATTTT
TRBJ2-7,TRBV4-1,.,.,CASSPDFTGSSYEQYF,TGCGCCAGCAGCCCAGATTTCACAGGGTCATCCTACGAGCAGTACTTC
TRBJ1-5,TRBV19,.,.,CASSLQGYQPQHF,TGTGCCAGTAGTTTACAGGGTTATCAGCCCCAGCATTTT
TRBJ2-2,TRBV12-5,.,.,CASGFWTEGNTGELFF,TGTGCTAGTGGTTTCTGGACGGAGGGGAACACCGGGGAGCTGTTTTTT
TRBJ2-7,TRBV2,.,TRBD2,CASSRGRLAGGVYEQYF,TGTGCCAGCAGCAGGGGGCGTCTAGCGGGAGGAGTCTACGAGCAGTACTTC
TRBJ1-2,TRBV27,.,.,CASQPQQGLTYGYTF,TGTGCCAGCCAACCCCAACAGGGATTGACCTATGGCTACACCTTC
TRBJ1-1,TRBV11-2,.,TRBD1,CASSYALQGEMMNTEAFF,TGTGCCAGCAGCTATGCTCTACAGGGGGAAATGATGAACACTGAAGCTTTCTTT
TRBJ2-7,TRBV14,.,.,CASSSDREEAYEQYF,TGTGCCAGCAGCTCTGACAGGGAGGAAGCCTACGAGCAGTACTTC
TRBJ1-1,TRBV11-2,.,.,CASSLDAAEAFF,TGTGCCAGCAGCTTAGACGCGGCTGAAGCTTTCTTT
TRBJ1-5,TRBV14,.,TRBD1,CASSRRTGTPQHF,TGTGCCAGCAGCCGGAGGACAGGGACGCCCCAGCATTTT
TRBJ1-1,TRBV19,.,.,CASREGVSNTEAFF,TGTGCCAGTAGAGAGGGGGTATCGAACACTGAAGCTTTCTTT
TRBJ1-5,TRBV4-1,.,.,CASSLYPGDFSNQPQHF,TGCGCCAGCAGCCTCTATCCGGGGGATTTTAGCAATCAGCCCCAGCATTTT
TRBJ2-7,TRBV11-2,.,TRBD2,CASSHNPRTSSYEQYF,TGTGCCAGCAGCCATAACCCACGGACTAGTTCCTACGAGCAGTACTTC
TRBJ2-7,TRBV7-8,.,TRBD2,CASSLWIGTSGRNRYEQYF,TGTGCCAGCAGCTTATGGATCGGTACTAGCGGGAGAAATAGATACGAGCAGTACTTC
TRBJ2-3,TRBV7-3,.,.,CASSFLGPSDTQYF,TGTGCCAGCAGCTTTCTGGGGCCATCGGATACGCAGTATTTT
TRBJ2-3,TRBV5-1,.,TRBD2,CASSFGLAGGSPSDTQYF,TGCGCCAGCAGTTTTGGACTAGCGGGAGGAAGTCCTTCGGATACGCAGTATTTT
TRBJ2-1,TRBV4-1,.,.,CASSHGRGEGRNEQFF,TGCGCCAGCAGCCATGGTAGGGGGGAGGGCCGCAATGAGCAGTTCTTC
TRBJ2-7,TRBV2,few,TRBD1,CASSELPGQGASYEQYF,TGTGCCAGCAGTGAATTACCGGGCCAGGGGGCGTCCTACGAGCAGTACTTC
TRBJ1-2,TRBV21-1,.,.,CASKQGTGALLGYGYTF,TGTGCCAGCAAACAAGGGACAGGGGCCCTCCTAGGCTATGGCTACACCTTC
TRBJ2-7,TRBV5-4,.,TRBD2,CASSHGGGSPYEQYF,TGTGCCAGCAGCCATGGCGGGGGGTCCCCCTACGAGCAGTACTTC
TRBJ2-5,TRBV6-5,.,TRBD2,CASSYSAGAEETQYF,TGTGCCAGCAGTTACTCAGCGGGAGCTGAAGAGACCCAGTACTTC
TRBJ2-2,TRBV7-2,few,TRBD2,CASSLALAGTGELFF,TGTGCCAGCAGCTTAGCGCTAGCGGGCACCGGGGAGCTGTTTTTT
TRBJ1-2,TRBV4-1,.,.,CASSQVTGGPDGYTF,TGCGCCAGCAGCCAAGTGACCGGGGGGCCGGATGGCTACACCTTC
TRBJ2-5,TRBV5-1,.,TRBD2,CASSLEPGRGTQYF,TGCGCCAGCAGCTTGGAACCGGGGAGGGGGACCCAGTACTTC